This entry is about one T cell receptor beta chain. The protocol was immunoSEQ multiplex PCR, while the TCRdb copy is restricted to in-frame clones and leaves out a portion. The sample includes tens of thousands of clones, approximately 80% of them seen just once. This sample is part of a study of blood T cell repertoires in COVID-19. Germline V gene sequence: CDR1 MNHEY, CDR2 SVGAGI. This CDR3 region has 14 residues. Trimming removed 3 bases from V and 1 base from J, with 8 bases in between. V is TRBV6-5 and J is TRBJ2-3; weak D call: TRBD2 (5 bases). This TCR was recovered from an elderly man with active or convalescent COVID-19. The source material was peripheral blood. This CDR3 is CASSYEGGTDTQYF. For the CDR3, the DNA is TGTGCCAGCAGTTATGAGGGTGGCACAGATACGCAGTATTTT.